Listed below are T cell receptor beta chains from one sample, sequenced in a study of CD8 T cells in ankylosing spondylitis. TCRdb re-called the 5' RACE reads with MiXCR, one entry per CDR3 protein. The repertoire holds fewer than 35,000 distinct CDR3 sequences, with approximately 15% as singletons. Sequencing used blood. Receptor source: a male donor with ankylosing spondylitis or in good health (not recorded which). Both conserved end residues are part of each CDR3. The D gene is left open where the match is weak. Expanded clones are given a class, and other clones once, few, many or no size at all.

clone_size	j_call	d_call	v_call	cdr3_aa	cdr3_nt
few	TRBJ2-3	NA	TRBV29-1	CSVSTGAHTDTQYF	TGCAGCGTTTCGACAGGCGCCCACACAGATACGCAGTATTTT
NA	TRBJ2-1	NA	TRBV20-1	CSADGDVNYNEQFF	TGCAGTGCTGATGGGGACGTAAACTACAATGAGCAGTTCTTC
large	TRBJ2-7	NA	TRBV4-3	CASSQDVGYVSYEQYF	TGCGCCAGCAGCCAAGATGTGGGGTATGTATCCTACGAGCAGTACTTC
few	TRBJ2-1	NA	TRBV4-3	CASSQGAGRNEQFF	TGCGCCAGCAGCCAAGGGGCGGGGAGAAATGAGCAGTTCTTC
NA	TRBJ2-2	NA	TRBV20-1	CSARGSLNTGELFF	TGCAGTGCTAGAGGCAGTCTCAACACCGGGGAGCTGTTTTTT
NA	TRBJ2-2	TRBD2	TRBV7-3	CASSFAGGTGELFF	TGTGCCAGCAGCTTTGCGGGGGGCACCGGGGAGCTGTTTTTT
few	TRBJ2-7	NA	TRBV7-2	CASSLQGGHEQYF	TGTGCCAGCAGCTTACAGGGGGGCCACGAGCAGTACTTC
NA	TRBJ1-4	NA	TRBV4-2	CASSQVGASNEKLFF	TGTGCCAGCAGCCAAGTGGGGGCCTCCAATGAAAAACTGTTTTTT
few	TRBJ1-4	NA	TRBV5-4	CASSLGGSTTNEKLFF	TGTGCCAGCAGCTTGGGCGGGAGTACTACTAATGAAAAACTGTTTTTT
few	TRBJ2-5	NA	TRBV7-9	CASSLSPSRETQYF	TGTGCCAGCAGCTTATCTCCTAGCCGGGAGACCCAGTACTTC
NA	TRBJ2-2	NA	TRBV29-1	CSVEEWRYTGELFF	TGCAGCGTTGAAGAATGGCGGTACACCGGGGAGCTGTTTTTT
NA	TRBJ1-6	NA	TRBV7-3	CASSFSREIYNSPLHF	TGTGCCAGCAGCTTCTCCAGGGAGATCTATAATTCACCCCTCCACTTT
few	TRBJ1-4	NA	TRBV5-1	CASSSYSGTTNEKLFF	TGCGCCAGCAGCTCCTATTCAGGGACAACTAATGAAAAACTGTTTTTT
medium-sized	TRBJ2-2	NA	TRBV7-2	CASSSRPDGELFF	TGTGCCAGCAGCTCCCGTCCGGACGGGGAGCTGTTTTTT
NA	TRBJ2-1	TRBD2	TRBV24-1	CATSPAGEHNEQFF	TGTGCCACCAGTCCAGCGGGGGAGCACAATGAGCAGTTCTTC
few	TRBJ1-4	NA	TRBV4-3	CASSQDQGQSNEKLFF	TGCGCCAGCAGCCAAGACCAGGGGCAGTCTAATGAAAAACTGTTTTTT
many	TRBJ2-2	NA	TRBV6-2/TRBV6-3	CASSYRSYTGELFF	TGTGCCAGCAGTTACCGCAGCTACACCGGGGAGCTGTTTTTT
few	TRBJ1-5	NA	TRBV20-1	CSASPQHNQPQHF	TGCAGTGCTAGTCCCCAGCACAATCAGCCCCAGCATTTT
many	TRBJ2-5	TRBD1	TRBV5-4	CASSLGSFDRGSETQYF	TGTGCCAGCAGCTTGGGCTCCTTCGACAGGGGGTCGGAGACCCAGTACTTC
NA	TRBJ2-3	NA	TRBV5-1	CASSWGTSDTQYF	TGCGCCAGCAGCTGGGGGACGTCAGATACGCAGTATTTT
NA	TRBJ2-5	TRBD2	TRBV12-3/TRBV12-4	CASSSLIAGGPQETQYF	TGTGCCAGCAGTTCCCTCATAGCGGGAGGGCCTCAAGAGACCCAGTACTTC
NA	TRBJ2-3	NA	TRBV20-1	CSARRLGDDTDTQYF	TGCAGTGCAAGAAGATTAGGGGACGACACAGATACGCAGTATTTT
NA	TRBJ2-2	NA	TRBV6-2/TRBV6-3	CASSYEENTGELFF	TGTGCCAGCAGTTATGAGGAGAACACCGGGGAGCTGTTTTTT
NA	TRBJ2-1	NA	TRBV25-1	CASGGGEQFF	TGTGCCAGCGGAGGCGGTGAGCAGTTCTTC
NA	TRBJ2-4	TRBD1	TRBV12-3/TRBV12-4	CASSPTGGFPSIQYF	TGTGCCAGCAGCCCCACAGGGGGATTTCCGAGCATTCAGTACTTC
NA	TRBJ2-7	TRBD2	TRBV4-3	CASSQGLANYEQYF	TGCGCCAGCAGCCAAGGACTAGCCAACTACGAGCAGTACTTC
few	TRBJ1-1	TRBD1	TRBV7-9	CASSPGTGRSAEAFF	TGTGCCAGCAGCCCTGGGACAGGGAGATCGGCTGAAGCTTTCTTT
once	TRBJ2-1	TRBD2	TRBV5-1	CASSQTSGRLTYNEQFF	TGCGCCAGCAGCCAGACTAGCGGGAGGTTAACCTACAATGAGCAGTTCTTC
few	TRBJ2-3	TRBD2	TRBV9	CASSLAGLYTDTQYF	TGTGCCAGCAGTCTAGCGGGCCTCTACACAGATACGCAGTATTTT
NA	TRBJ1-1	NA	TRBV15	CATSRARWSEAFF	TGTGCCACCAGCAGAGCTAGGTGGTCTGAAGCTTTCTTT
NA	TRBJ2-1	NA	TRBV28	CASRDGTRQFF	TGTGCCAGCAGGGACGGGACCCGGCAGTTCTTC
NA	TRBJ2-3	NA	TRBV12-3/TRBV12-4	CASSKRDTQYF	TGTGCCAGCAGTAAGAGAGATACGCAGTATTTT
NA	TRBJ1-1	NA	TRBV9	CASSVGPNTEAFF	TGTGCCAGCAGCGTAGGGCCGAACACTGAAGCTTTCTTT
NA	TRBJ1-1	NA	TRBV12-5	CASGTTRNTEAFF	TGTGCTAGTGGTACGACACGGAACACTGAAGCTTTCTTT
many	TRBJ2-5	NA	TRBV29-1	CSVETDGVNRETQYF	TGCAGCGTTGAAACGGACGGAGTGAACAGGGAGACCCAGTACTTC
few	TRBJ2-2	NA	TRBV6-1	CALFVQGETGELFF	TGTGCCCTCTTTGTGCAGGGAGAAACCGGGGAGCTGTTTTTT
NA	TRBJ2-5	NA	TRBV5-1	CASSLVFQLETQYF	TGCGCCAGCAGCTTGGTTTTCCAGTTAGAGACCCAGTACTTC
few	TRBJ2-1	NA	TRBV9	CASAVKDNEQFF	TGTGCCAGCGCGGTGAAGGACAATGAGCAGTTCTTC
NA	TRBJ2-7	NA	TRBV29-1	CSVVSGYEQYF	TGCAGCGTCGTGAGCGGCTACGAGCAGTACTTC
few	TRBJ2-1	TRBD2	TRBV20-1	CSARGREDLNEQFF	TGCAGTGCTAGGGGACGGGAGGACCTCAATGAGCAGTTCTTC
NA	TRBJ2-1	NA	TRBV4-3	CASSQDYAGPPSEQFF	TGCGCCAGCAGCCAAGATTACGCGGGACCTCCTTCCGAGCAGTTCTTC
medium-sized	TRBJ2-1	TRBD2	TRBV7-9	CASQPGTSGSNEQFF	TGTGCCAGCCAACCGGGGACTAGCGGGAGCAATGAGCAGTTCTTC
NA	TRBJ2-3	TRBD1	TRBV7-9	CASSVTGGGTDTQYF	TGTGCCAGCAGCGTGACAGGGGGCGGCACAGATACGCAGTATTTT
few	TRBJ2-2	NA	TRBV24-1	CATLAGTGELFF	TGTGCCACATTAGCAGGCACCGGGGAGCTGTTTTTT
few	TRBJ2-3	TRBD2	TRBV28	CASSFHSGGGTDTQYF	TGTGCCAGCAGTTTCCATAGCGGGGGGGGCACAGATACGCAGTATTTT
NA	TRBJ2-2	NA	TRBV11-2	CASSLLAANTGELFF	TGTGCCAGCAGCTTACTGGCGGCGAACACCGGGGAGCTGTTTTTT
NA	TRBJ1-5	NA	TRBV11-2	CASSRILNQPQHF	TGTGCCAGCAGCCGCATCCTGAATCAGCCCCAGCATTTT
few	TRBJ2-2	TRBD1	TRBV12-3/TRBV12-4	CASSWDRSAGELFF	TGTGCCAGCAGTTGGGACAGAAGCGCCGGGGAGCTGTTTTTT